This section outlines one T cell receptor (beta chain) sequence together with its context. The data were taken from a study of blood T cell repertoires in COVID-19. The CDR3 is made up of 13 amino acids. Trimming took off 6 bases at V and 7 bases at J, with 14 bases between the two ends. Germline V lookup: CDR1 SGDLS, CDR2 YYNGEE. Measured with immunoSEQ multiplex PCR; TCRdb has only the in-frame clones, and not every one. This sample has tens of thousands of clones, with about 88% found just once. This receptor was identified in a woman aged 50 to 60 with active COVID-19. The gene calls are TRBV9 and TRBJ2-1; a possible D gene is TRBD2 (5 bases). The sequencing input was peripheral blood. The CDR3 protein is CASTGLVGNEQFF. In DNA, the CDR3 is TGTGCCAGCACCGGACTTGTGGGGAATGAGCAGTTCTTC.